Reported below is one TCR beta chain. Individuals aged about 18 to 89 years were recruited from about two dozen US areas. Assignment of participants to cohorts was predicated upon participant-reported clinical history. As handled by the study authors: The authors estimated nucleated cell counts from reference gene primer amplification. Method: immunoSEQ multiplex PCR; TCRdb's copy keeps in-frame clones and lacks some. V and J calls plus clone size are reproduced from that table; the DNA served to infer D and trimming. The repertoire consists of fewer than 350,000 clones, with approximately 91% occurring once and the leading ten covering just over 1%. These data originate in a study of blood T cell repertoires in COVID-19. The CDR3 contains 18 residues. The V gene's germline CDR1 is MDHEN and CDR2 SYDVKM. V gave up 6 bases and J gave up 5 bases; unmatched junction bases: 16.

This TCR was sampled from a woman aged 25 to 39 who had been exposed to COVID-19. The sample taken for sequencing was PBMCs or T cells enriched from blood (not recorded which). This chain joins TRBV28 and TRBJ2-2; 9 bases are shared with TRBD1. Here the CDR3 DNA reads TGTGCCAGCAGGGGGGCAGGCTACAGGGGGCAGAAAACCGGGGAGCTGTTTTTT. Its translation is CASRGAGYRGQKTGELFF.